The table lists the clone carrying this T cell receptor beta chain with many counts. The antigen remains unidentified. This record comes from a study of CD8+CD57+ T cells in acquired aplastic anemia. Study summary: The sorted CD4+ and CD8+ cells yielded an average approximately 3.2 ug of DNA. On average, healthy donors gave around 9.9 million reads for CD4+ cells. Findings and limits, study-wide: Between patients and controls, over 25 CD8+ CDR3 sequences were found in common.

This CDR3 has 16 residues. The germline CDR1 and CDR2 sequences are LGHNA and YSLEER. The germline V and J ends were trimmed by 0 bases and 4 bases, with 15 bases remaining between them. Profiling of TCR beta VDJ combinations and CDR3 sequences used genomic DNA as template. TCRdb re-derived calls from the reads in MiXCR, one entry per CDR3 protein. The repertoire has approximately 99,000 distinct CDR3 sequences, around 49% of them found once; the top ten carry under 35%. The source material was sorted CD4+, CD8+, or CD8+CD57+ T cells (not recorded which) from PBMCs. The TCR originated in a human donor in good health, serving as a control. The V and J genes are TRBV4-3 and TRBJ1-2, with D possibly being TRBD1 (6 bases). CDR3 protein: CASSQEIAGAGYGYTF. CDR3 nucleotides: TGCGCCAGCAGCCAAGAAATAGCAGGGGCCGGCTATGGCTACACCTTC.